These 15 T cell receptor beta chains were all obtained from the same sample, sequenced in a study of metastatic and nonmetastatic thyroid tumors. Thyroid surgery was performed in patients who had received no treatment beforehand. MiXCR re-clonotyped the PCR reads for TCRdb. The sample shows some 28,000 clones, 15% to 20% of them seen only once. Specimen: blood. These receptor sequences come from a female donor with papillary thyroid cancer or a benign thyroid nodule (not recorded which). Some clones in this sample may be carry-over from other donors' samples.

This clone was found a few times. The CDR3 bases are TGTGCCAGCTCAAGGGGGCCGGGACAGCTTTACCTAAGCTCCTACAATGAGCAGTTCTTC. It encodes CASSRGPGQLYLSSYNEQFF. J is TRBJ2-1 and V is TRBV18; 7 nucleotides match TRBD1. Germline V gives CDR1 KGHSH, CDR2 LQKENI. The length of the CDR3 is 20 residues. V lost 5 bases and J lost 0; bases outside the gene matches: 19.

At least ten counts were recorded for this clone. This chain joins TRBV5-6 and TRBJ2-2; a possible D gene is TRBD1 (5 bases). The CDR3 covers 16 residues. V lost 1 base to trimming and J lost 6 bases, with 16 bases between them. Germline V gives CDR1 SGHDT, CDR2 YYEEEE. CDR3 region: CASSLFNQGGAGELFF. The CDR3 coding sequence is TGTGCCAGCAGCTTGTTCAACCAGGGTGGGGCCGGGGAGCTGTTTTTT.

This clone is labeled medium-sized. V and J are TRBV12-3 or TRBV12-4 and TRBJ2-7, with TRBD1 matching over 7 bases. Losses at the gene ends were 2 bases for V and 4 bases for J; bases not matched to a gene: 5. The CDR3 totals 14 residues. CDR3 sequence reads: CASSLQGGLYEQYF. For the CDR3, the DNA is TGTGCCAGCAGTTTACAAGGGGGCTTATACGAGCAGTACTTC.

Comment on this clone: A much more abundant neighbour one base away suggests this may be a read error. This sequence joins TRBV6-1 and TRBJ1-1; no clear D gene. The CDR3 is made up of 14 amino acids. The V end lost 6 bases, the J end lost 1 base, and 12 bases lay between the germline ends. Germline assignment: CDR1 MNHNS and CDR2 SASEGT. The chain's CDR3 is CASRPPPANTEAFF. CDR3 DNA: TGTGCCAGCAGACCTCCCCCAGCGAACACTGAAGCTTTCTTT.

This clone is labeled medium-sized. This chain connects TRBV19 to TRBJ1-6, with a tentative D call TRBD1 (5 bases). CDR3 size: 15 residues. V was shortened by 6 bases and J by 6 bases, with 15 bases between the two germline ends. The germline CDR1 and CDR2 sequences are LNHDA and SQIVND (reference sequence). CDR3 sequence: CASRTGTPGNSPLHF. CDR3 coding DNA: TGTGCCAGTAGAACTGGGACGCCGGGTAATTCACCCCTCCACTTT.

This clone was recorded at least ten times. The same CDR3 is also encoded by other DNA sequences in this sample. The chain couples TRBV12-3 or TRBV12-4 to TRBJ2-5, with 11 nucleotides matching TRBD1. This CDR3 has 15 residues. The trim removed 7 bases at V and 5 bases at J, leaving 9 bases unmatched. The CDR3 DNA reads TGTGCCAGCAATACAGGACAGGGGGCTTGGGAGACCCAGTACTTC. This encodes CASNTGQGAWETQYF.

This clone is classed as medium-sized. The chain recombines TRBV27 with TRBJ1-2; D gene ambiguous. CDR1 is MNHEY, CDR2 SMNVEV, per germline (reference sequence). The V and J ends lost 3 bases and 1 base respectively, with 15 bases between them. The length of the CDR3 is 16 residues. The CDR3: CASSFISGILNYGYTF. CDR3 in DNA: TGTGCCAGCAGTTTTATATCCGGTATCCTTAACTATGGCTACACCTTC.

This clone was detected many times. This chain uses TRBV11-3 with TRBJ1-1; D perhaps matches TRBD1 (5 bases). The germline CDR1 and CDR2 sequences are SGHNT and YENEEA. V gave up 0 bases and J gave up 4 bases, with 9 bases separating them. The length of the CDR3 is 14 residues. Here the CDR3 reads CASSLDRGGTEAFF. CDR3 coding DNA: TGTGCCAGCAGCTTAGATAGGGGAGGCACTGAAGCTTTCTTT.

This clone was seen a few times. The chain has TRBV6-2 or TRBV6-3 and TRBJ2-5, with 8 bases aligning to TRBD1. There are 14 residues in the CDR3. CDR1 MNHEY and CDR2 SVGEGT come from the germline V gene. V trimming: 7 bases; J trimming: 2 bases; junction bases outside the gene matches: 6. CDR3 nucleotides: TGTGCCAGCAAGAGGACAGGGTATCAAGAGACCCAGTACTTC. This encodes CASKRTGYQETQYF.

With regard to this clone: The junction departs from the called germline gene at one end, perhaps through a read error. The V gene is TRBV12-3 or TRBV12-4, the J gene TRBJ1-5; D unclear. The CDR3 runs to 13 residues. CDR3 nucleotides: TGTGCCAGCGGTCCCTTTACCGATCAGCCCCAGAATTTT. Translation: CASGPFTDQPQNF.

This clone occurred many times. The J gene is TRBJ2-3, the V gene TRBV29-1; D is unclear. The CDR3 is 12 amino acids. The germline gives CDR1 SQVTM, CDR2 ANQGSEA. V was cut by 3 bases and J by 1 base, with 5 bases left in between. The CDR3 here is CSVDGGTDTQYF. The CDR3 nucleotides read TGCAGCGTTGATGGAGGCACAGATACGCAGTATTTT.

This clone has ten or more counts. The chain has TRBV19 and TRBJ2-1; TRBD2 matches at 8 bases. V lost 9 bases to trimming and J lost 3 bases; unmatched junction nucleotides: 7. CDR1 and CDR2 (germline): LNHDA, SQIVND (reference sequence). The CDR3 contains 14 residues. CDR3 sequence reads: CASRAGANYNEQFF. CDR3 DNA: TGTGCCAGCCGAGCGGGAGCCAACTACAATGAGCAGTTCTTC.

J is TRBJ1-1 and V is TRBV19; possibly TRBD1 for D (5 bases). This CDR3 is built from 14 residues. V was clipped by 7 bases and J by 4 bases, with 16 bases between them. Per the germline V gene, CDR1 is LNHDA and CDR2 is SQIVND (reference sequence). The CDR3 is CASMVGGRSTEAFF. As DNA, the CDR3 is TGTGCCAGTATGGTTGGGGGACGGAGCACTGAAGCTTTCTTT.

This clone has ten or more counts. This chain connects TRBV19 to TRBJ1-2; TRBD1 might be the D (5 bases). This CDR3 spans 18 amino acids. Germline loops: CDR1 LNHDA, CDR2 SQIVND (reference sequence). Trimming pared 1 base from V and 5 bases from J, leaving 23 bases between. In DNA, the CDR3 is TGTGCCAGTAGTATAGTTGGGGGGATCCGGGGCTCCGGATATGGCTACACCTTC. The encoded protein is CASSIVGGIRGSGYGYTF.

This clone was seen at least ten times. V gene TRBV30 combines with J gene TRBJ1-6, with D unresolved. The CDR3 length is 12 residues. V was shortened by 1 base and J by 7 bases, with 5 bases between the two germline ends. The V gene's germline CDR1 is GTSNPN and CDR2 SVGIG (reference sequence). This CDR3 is CAWSETNSPLHF. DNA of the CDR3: TGTGCCTGGAGTGAAACAAATTCACCCCTCCACTTT.